The 13 T cell receptor beta chains given below trace back to one sample, sequenced in a study of blood T cells in healthy people across ages. The use of a sample-barcoded 5' primer and a J-beta primer mix characterized a second PCR of about 7 to 12 cycles. TCRdb reprocessed the 5' RACE reads with MiXCR, giving one entry per CDR3 protein. This table holds about 970,000 distinct CDR3 sequences, roughly half found once. The source material was blood. These receptors came from a woman aged 60-75 years in good health.

This sequence joins TRBV20-1 and TRBJ2-7; TRBD2 matches at 9 bases. This CDR3 comprises 15 residues. With V trimmed by 1 base and J by 2 bases, 6 bases remained unmatched. From germline, CDR1 is DFQATT and CDR2 SNEGSKA (reference sequence). The CDR3 nucleotides are TGCAGTGCTAGAGCTGGCGCTAGCGGGGCCTACGAGCAGTACTTC. Its protein product is CSARAGASGAYEQYF.

As to this clonotype: This sequence may be a read error, since a much larger clone differs from it by one base. V and J are TRBV3-1 and TRBJ1-2, with unresolved D. The CDR3 length is 13 residues. Looked up from germline, CDR1 is LGHDT and CDR2 is YNNKEL (reference sequence). V was cut by 0 bases and J by 1 base, with 3 bases left in between. The DNA of the CDR3 is TGTGCCAGCAGCCAAGAGTTTAACTATGGCTACACCTTC. It specifies CASSQEFNYGYTF.

The chain uses TRBV5-1 and TRBJ2-5; D unresolved. The germline gives CDR1 SGHRS, CDR2 YFSETQ. V was pared by 1 base and J by 1 base, with 14 bases between. This CDR3 is built from 16 residues. The CDR3 DNA reads as TGCGCCAGCAGCTTGACCGTTAGCCTGTCCCAAGAGACCCAGTACTTC. Its protein product is CASSLTVSLSQETQYF.

This chain connects TRBV6-1 to TRBJ1-4; D is uncertain. The CDR3 totals 15 residues. The ends were cut back, 4 bases at V and 8 bases at J, with 17 bases in the middle. Germline loops: CDR1 MNHNS, CDR2 SASEGT. The CDR3 DNA is TGTGCCAGCAGTGTAGGGCAGGCGCCCCAGGAAAAACTGTTTTTT. Its protein is CASSVGQAPQEKLFF.

The chain links TRBV4-1 to TRBJ2-5; TRBD1 aligns across 9 bases. Losses at the gene ends were 3 bases for V and 13 bases for J; bases not matched to a gene: 9. This CDR3 contains 13 residues. The germline V gene encodes CDR1 MGHRA and CDR2 YSYEKL. This CDR3 is CASSQGTGQGLYF. The CDR3 coding sequence is TGCGCCAGCAGCCAGGGCACGGGACAGGGCTTGTACTTC.

The rearrangement joins TRBV15 to TRBJ2-3, with unresolved D. Between the trimmed V and J ends, which lost 0 bases and 0 bases, there was a span of 10 bases. CDR3 length: 16 residues. Germline loops: CDR1 LNHNV, CDR2 YYDKDF (reference sequence). The CDR3 DNA sequence: TGTGCCACCAGCAGAGATAAGGCAGCTAGCACAGATACGCAGTATTTT. This translates into CATSRDKAASTDTQYF.

This clonotype appeared many times. The CDR3 protein is CASSQRPGADTQYF. The CDR3 nucleotides are TGTGCCAGCAGCCAACGACCGGGGGCAGATACGCAGTATTTT. This chain uses TRBV4-2 with TRBJ2-3; tentatively, D is TRBD2 (6 bases). V dropped 2 bases and J dropped 4 bases, with 10 bases sitting between them. The CDR3 extends over 14 amino acids. CDR1 is LGHNA and CDR2 is YNFKEQ in the germline V gene.

In its sample, this clonotype was seen a few times. The CDR3 here is CASPITPAGAVSDTQYF. In DNA, the CDR3 is TGTGCCAGCCCCATAACCCCGGCAGGGGCCGTCTCCGATACGCAGTATTTT. The V and J genes are TRBV7-2 and TRBJ2-3; D might be TRBD1 (6 bases). CDR3 length equals 17 residues. V gave up 8 bases and J gave up 6 bases, with 27 bases separating them. Germline V gene data show CDR1 as SGHTA and CDR2 as FQGNSA.

CDR3 in amino acids: CASSFSSTNEKLFF. As DNA, the CDR3 is TGTGCCAGCAGTTTCTCATCAACTAATGAAAAACTGTTTTTT. The chain carries TRBV12-3 or TRBV12-4 and TRBJ1-4; the D is unclear. This CDR3 has 14 residues. Trimming left V 3 bases short and J 0 bases short, with 5 bases between.

This clonotype has only a few counts. This chain links TRBV28 with TRBJ2-7; a possible D gene is TRBD1 (5 bases). Deletions cut 6 bases from V and 2 bases from J, with 11 bases between. There are 13 residues in the CDR3. The germline V gene has CDR1 MDHEN and CDR2 SYDVKM. The CDR3 sequence is CASRTEQTYEQYF. CDR3 in DNA: TGTGCCAGCAGGACAGAACAAACCTACGAGCAGTACTTC. Full variable domain (rest looked up from reference TRBV28 and TRBJ2-7): DVKVTQSSRYLVKRTGEKVFLECVQDMDHENMFWYRQDPGLGLRLIYFSYDVKMKEKGDIPEGYSVSREKKERFSLILESASTNQTSMYLCASRTEQTYEQYFGPGTRLTVT.

This clonotype appeared once. V is TRBV29-1 and J is TRBJ2-5; 9 bases are shared with TRBD2. Germline CDR1 is SQVTM and CDR2 is ANQGSEA. This CDR3 has 14 residues. Trimming took 6 bases from V and 11 from J; bases not matched to a gene: 16. CDR3 protein: CSVATGLANNEQYF. CDR3 nucleotide sequence: TGCAGCGTGGCTACGGGACTAGCCAACAATGAGCAGTACTTC.

A remark on this clonotype: The junction departs from the called germline gene at one end, perhaps through a read error. The CDR3 here is CASSTTELGKNERFF. Here the CDR3 DNA reads TGCGCCAGCAGCACGACGGAGTTGGGGAAGAATGAGCGGTTCTTC. The J gene is TRBJ2-1, the V gene TRBV4-1; no clear D. Germline V gene data show CDR1 as MGHRA and CDR2 as YSYEKL. CDR3 length: 15 amino acids.

The table lists this clonotype with a few counts. J is TRBJ2-7 and V is TRBV12-3 or TRBV12-4; D not resolved. V was shortened by 2 bases and J by 6 bases, with 8 bases between the two germline ends. This CDR3 spans 12 amino acids. The CDR3 here is CASSLSSAEQYF. CDR3 in DNA: TGTGCCAGCAGTTTATCATCGGCCGAGCAGTACTTC.